What follows are 8 T cell receptor beta chains derived from one specimen sequenced in a study of T cell responses to AZD1222 COVID-19 vaccine. Only in-frame clones appear in the TCRdb table, and some are missing; sequencing was by immunoSEQ multiplex PCR. The sample lists under 150,000 clones; about nine tenths were seen once. Sequenced material: peripheral blood, taken on day 0 of AZD1222 vaccination. The origin of the receptors is an adult in good health.

This sequence joins TRBV6-2 or TRBV6-3 and TRBJ2-7, with D possibly being TRBD1 (8 bases). Germline assignment: CDR1 MNHEY and CDR2 SVGEGT. The CDR3 contains 15 residues. The V gene lost 4 bases and the J gene lost 1 base, with 14 bases spanning the gap. CDR3 sequence reads: CASSSGQGLSYEQYF. The DNA for the CDR3 is TGTGCCAGCAGTTCCGGACAGGGACTATCCTACGAGCAGTACTTC.

This chain joins TRBV10-3 and TRBJ2-2; D ambiguous. Germline CDR1 and CDR2: ENHRY and SYGVKD. This CDR3 has 14 residues. Trimming took 3 bases from V and 0 from J, leaving 5 bases between them. In nucleotides, the CDR3 is TGTGCCATCAGTGATCCCCCGAACACCGGGGAGCTGTTTTTT. This codes for CAISDPPNTGELFF.

V is TRBV28 and J is TRBJ2-1, with TRBD1 matching over 8 bases. J was trimmed by 6 bases and V by 5 bases; bases with no gene match: 6. CDR3 length: 14 amino acids. The germline V gene encodes CDR1 MDHEN and CDR2 SYDVKM. The DNA for the CDR3 is TGTGCCAGCAGTGCCCCCGGGACAGGCAATGAGCAGTTCTTC. Amino acid sequence: CASSAPGTGNEQFF.

This chain connects TRBV18 to TRBJ2-5; 7 bases align to TRBD2. Germline loops: CDR1 KGHSH, CDR2 LQKENI. V was clipped by 2 bases and J by 5 bases; unmatched bases: 11. The CDR3 spans 16 residues. The CDR3 DNA is TGTGCCAGCTCACCAACTAGCGCCTATAGAGGGGAGACCCAGTACTTC. Translation: CASSPTSAYRGETQYF. The whole variable domain, filled in from reference TRBV18 and TRBJ2-5, reads NAGVMQNPRHLVRRRGQEARLRCSPMKGHSHVYWYRQLPEEGLKFMVYLQKENIIDESGMPKERFSAEFPKEGPSILRIQQVVRGDSAAYFCASSPTSAYRGETQYFGPGTRLLVL.

V is TRBV2 and J is TRBJ1-3; 10 positions agree with TRBD1. Looked up from germline, CDR1 is SNHLY and CDR2 is FYNNEI. The junction had 7 bases not matched to a gene; V was cut back by 5 bases and J by 3 bases. The CDR3 sequence is 16 residues long. The DNA for the CDR3 is TGTGCCAGCAGTAAAAGGGACAGGGGAGATGGAAACACCATATATTTT. The encoded protein is CASSKRDRGDGNTIYF.

The J gene is TRBJ2-1, the V gene TRBV18, with D unclear. The CDR3 is made up of 14 amino acids. With 8 bases removed from V and 5 bases from J, the gap between germline ends came to 16 bases. The germline CDR1 and CDR2 sequences are KGHSH and LQKENI. CDR3 sequence: CASHGRSRDNEQFF. The CDR3 region has the DNA TGTGCCAGCCACGGGCGGTCACGAGACAATGAGCAGTTCTTC.

The J gene is TRBJ1-2, the V gene TRBV27; unclear D gene. CDR1 is MNHEY, CDR2 SMNVEV, per germline (reference sequence). CDR3 size: 13 residues. Trimming removed 5 bases at V and 8 bases at J, with 15 bases between. For the CDR3, the DNA is TGTGCCAGCAGTACCACCGGGCTAACCGGCTACACCTTC. Translated, it gives CASSTTGLTGYTF.

This rearrangement joins TRBV16 to TRBJ2-1; D is ambiguous. Germline CDR1 KGHSY, CDR2 FQNENV. This CDR3 has 11 residues. The V gene lost 8 bases and the J gene lost 8 bases, with 10 bases spanning the gap. The CDR3 DNA sequence: TGTGCCAGCCTGAATAGACATGAGCAGTTCTTC. Its protein product is CASLNRHEQFF.